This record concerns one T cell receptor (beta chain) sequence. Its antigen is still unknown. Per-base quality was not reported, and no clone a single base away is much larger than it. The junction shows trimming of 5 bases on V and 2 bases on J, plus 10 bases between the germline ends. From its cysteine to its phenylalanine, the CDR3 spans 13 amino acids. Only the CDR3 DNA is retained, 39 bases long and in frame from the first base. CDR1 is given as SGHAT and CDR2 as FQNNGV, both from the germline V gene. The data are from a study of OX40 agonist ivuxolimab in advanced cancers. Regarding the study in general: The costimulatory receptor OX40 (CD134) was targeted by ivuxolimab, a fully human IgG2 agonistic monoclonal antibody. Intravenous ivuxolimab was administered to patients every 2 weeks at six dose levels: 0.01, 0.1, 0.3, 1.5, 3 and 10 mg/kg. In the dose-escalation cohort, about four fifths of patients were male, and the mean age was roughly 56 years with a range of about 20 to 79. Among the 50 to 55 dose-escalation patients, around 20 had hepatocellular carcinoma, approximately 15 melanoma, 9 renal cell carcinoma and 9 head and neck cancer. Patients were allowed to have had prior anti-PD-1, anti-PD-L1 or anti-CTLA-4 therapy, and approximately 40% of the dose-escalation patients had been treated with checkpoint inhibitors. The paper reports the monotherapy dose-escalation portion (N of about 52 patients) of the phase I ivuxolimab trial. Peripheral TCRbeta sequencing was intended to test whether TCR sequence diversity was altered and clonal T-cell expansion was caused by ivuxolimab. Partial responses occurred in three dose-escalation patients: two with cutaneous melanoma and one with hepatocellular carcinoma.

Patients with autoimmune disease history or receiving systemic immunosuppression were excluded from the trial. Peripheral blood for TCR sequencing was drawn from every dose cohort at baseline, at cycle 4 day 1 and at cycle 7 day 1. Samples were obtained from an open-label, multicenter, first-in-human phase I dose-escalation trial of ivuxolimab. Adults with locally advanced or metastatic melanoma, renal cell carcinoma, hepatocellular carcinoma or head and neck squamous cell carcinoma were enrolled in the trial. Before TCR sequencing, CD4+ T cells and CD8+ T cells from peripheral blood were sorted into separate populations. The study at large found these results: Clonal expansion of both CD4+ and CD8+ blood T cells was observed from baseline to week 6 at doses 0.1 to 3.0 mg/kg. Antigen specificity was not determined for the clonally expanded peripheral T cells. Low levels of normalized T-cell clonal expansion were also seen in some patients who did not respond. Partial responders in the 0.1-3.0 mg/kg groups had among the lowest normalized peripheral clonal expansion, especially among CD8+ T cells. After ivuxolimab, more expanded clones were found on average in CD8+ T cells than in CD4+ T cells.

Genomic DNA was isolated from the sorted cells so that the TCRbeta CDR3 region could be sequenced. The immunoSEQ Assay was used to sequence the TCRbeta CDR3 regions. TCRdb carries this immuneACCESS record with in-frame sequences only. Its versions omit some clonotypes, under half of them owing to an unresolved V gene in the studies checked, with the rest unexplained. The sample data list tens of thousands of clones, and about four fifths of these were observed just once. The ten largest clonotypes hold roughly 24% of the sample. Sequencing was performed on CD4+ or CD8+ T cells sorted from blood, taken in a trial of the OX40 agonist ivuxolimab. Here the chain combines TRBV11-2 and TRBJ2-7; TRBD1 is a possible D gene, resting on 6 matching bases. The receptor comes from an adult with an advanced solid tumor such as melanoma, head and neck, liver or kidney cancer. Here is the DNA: TGTGCCAGCAGCCTCGGGACAACCTACGAGCAGTACTTC. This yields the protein CASSLGTTYEQYF.